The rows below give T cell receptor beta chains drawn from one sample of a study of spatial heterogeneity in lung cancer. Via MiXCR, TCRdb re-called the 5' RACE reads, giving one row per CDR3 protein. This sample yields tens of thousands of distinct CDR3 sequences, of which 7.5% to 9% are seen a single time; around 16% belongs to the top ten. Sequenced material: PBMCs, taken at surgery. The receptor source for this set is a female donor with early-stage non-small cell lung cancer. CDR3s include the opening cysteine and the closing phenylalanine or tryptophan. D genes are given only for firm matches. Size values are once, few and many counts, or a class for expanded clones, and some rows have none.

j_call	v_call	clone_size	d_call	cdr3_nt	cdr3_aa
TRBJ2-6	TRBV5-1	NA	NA	TGCGCCAGCAGCCGGGACATATTCTCTGGGGCCAACGTCCTGACTTTC	CASSRDIFSGANVLTF
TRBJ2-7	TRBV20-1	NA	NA	TGCAGTGCTAGAGATACCTTAAGCGAGCAGTACTTC	CSARDTLSEQYF
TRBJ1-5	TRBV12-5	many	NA	TGTGCTAGTGGTCCCTCTTCACGGGAAAATCAGCCCCAGCATTTT	CASGPSSRENQPQHF
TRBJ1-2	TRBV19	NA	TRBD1	TGTGCCAGTAACCCGGACAGGGATGGCTATGGCTACACCTTC	CASNPDRDGYGYTF
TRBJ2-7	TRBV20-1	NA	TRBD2	TGCAGTGCTAGAGATGAGCGGGGGCAAGTCTACGAGCAGTACTTC	CSARDERGQVYEQYF
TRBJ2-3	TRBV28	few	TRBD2	TGTGCCAGCAGCTTCCTAGCGGCAGATACGCAGTATTTT	CASSFLAADTQYF
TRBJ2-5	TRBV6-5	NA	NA	TGTGCCAGCAACCCAGGGGTAGGCCTAGCGGAGAAAAAAGAGACCCAGTACTTC	CASNPGVGLAEKKETQYF
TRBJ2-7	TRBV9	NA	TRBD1	TGTGCCAGCAGCAGCCGGGACAGGGTCGGTGACGAGCAGTACTTC	CASSSRDRVGDEQYF
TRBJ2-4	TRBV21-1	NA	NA	TGTGCCAGCAGCAAGTCGGGACAGGGGTCTATTAGCGCCAAAAACATTCAGTACTTC	CASSKSGQGSISAKNIQYF
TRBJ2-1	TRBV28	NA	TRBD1	TGTGCCAGCAGTCCCCCCGGGACAGCTTACAATGAGCAGTTCTTC	CASSPPGTAYNEQFF
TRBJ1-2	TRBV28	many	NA	TGTGCCAGCAGTTTGCCCAGTGCATTCTATGGCTACACCTTC	CASSLPSAFYGYTF
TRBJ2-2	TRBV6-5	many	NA	TGTGCCAGCAGTTACTCGACAGGTGGCTATACCGGGGAGCTGTTTTTT	CASSYSTGGYTGELFF
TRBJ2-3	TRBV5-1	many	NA	TGCGCCAGCGCTCTAGCATCGGACACAGATACGCAGTATTTT	CASALASDTDTQYF